What follows are 25 T cell receptor beta chains derived from one specimen sequenced in a study of CD8+ T cells in alopecia areata. Extracted from the samples, RNA was reverse transcribed into cDNA to serve as the sequencing template. The assay was immunoSEQ multiplex PCR, and TCRdb's table has in-frame clones only and misses some. The sample lists about 140,000 clones; 45% to 60% were seen once. The treatment is: oral pan-JAK inhibitor, 5-10 mg twice daily. Sample: CD8+ T cells sorted from blood, taken at week 4, from a patient treated with tofacitinib. All receptors come from a human donor with alopecia areata.

In regard to this clone: This same CDR3 is encoded by further DNA sequences in the sample. V and J are TRBV13 and TRBJ2-3, with 7 bases that match TRBD1. Germline CDR1 reads PRHDT; CDR2 reads FYEKMQ (reference sequence). V lost 1 base and J lost 5; bases outside the gene matches: 0. The CDR3 is 13 amino acids. The CDR3 nucleotides are TGTGCCAGCAGCTTAGACAGGGGAGATACGCAGTATTTT. The encoded protein is CASSLDRGDTQYF. The full variable domain, its missing parts supplied by reference TRBV13 and TRBJ2-3, is AAGVIQSPRHLIKEKRETATLKCYPIPRHDTVYWYQQGPGQDPQFLISFYEKMQSDKGSIPDRFSAQQFSDYHSELNMSSLELGDSALYFCASSLDRGDTQYFGPGTRLTVL.

This chain uses TRBV27 with TRBJ1-6; D remains unclear. V shed 5 bases and J shed 9 bases, with 23 bases lying between them. This CDR3 region has 17 residues. The germline CDR1 and CDR2 sequences are MNHEY and SMNVEV (reference sequence). CDR3 bases: TGTGCCAGCAGTACCCCTTTGACATCTCCCGGAGGTTCACCCCTCCACTTT. Translated, it gives CASSTPLTSPGGSPLHF.

This clone turned up a few times. This rearrangement joins TRBV29-1 to TRBJ1-2; D is possibly TRBD1 (5 bases). V lost 7 bases to trimming and J lost 4 bases, with 13 bases between them. The CDR3 extends over 12 amino acids. Germline V lookup: CDR1 SQVTM, CDR2 ANQGSEA. CDR3 DNA sequence: TGCAGCGCCAGCAGGGTGATCTATGGCTACACCTTC. This translates into CSASRVIYGYTF. Full variable domain (rest looked up from reference TRBV29-1 and TRBJ1-2): SAVISQKPSRDICQRGTSLTIQCQVDSQVTMMFWYRQQPGQSLTLIATANQGSEATYESGFVIDKFPISRPNLTFSTLTVSNMSPEDSSIYLCSASRVIYGYTFGSGTRLTVV.

This clone came up a few times. The rearrangement links TRBV19 to TRBJ1-2; D is unclear. V lost 5 bases and J lost 3, with 10 bases in between. The CDR3 runs to 13 residues. CDR1 is LNHDA, CDR2 SQIVND, per germline (reference sequence). As DNA, the CDR3 is TGTGCCAGTAGTGACCTCCCGTACTATGGCTACACCTTC. Amino acids: CASSDLPYYGYTF.

The chain uses TRBV12-5 and TRBJ1-5; D unresolved. In germline, CDR1 is LGHNT, CDR2 FRNRAP. The V end was cut by 5 bases, the J end by 5 bases, with 19 bases between. This CDR3 comprises 16 residues. CDR3 region: CASGDYGARWDQPQHF. The CDR3 nucleotides are TGTGCTAGTGGTGATTACGGAGCCCGGTGGGATCAGCCCCAGCATTTT. The full variable domain, in which reference TRBV12-5 and TRBJ1-5 provide the parts outside the CDR3, is DARVTQTPRHKVTEMGQEVTMRCQPILGHNTVFWYRQTMMQGLELLAYFRNRAPLDDSGMPKDRFSAEMPDATLATLKIQPSEPRDSAVYFCASGDYGARWDQPQHFGDGTRLSIL.

The rearrangement joins TRBV15 to TRBJ1-6, with 9 bases aligning to TRBD1. Germline V gene data show CDR1 as LNHNV and CDR2 as YYDKDF (reference sequence). The trim removed 5 bases at V and 9 bases at J, leaving 5 bases unmatched. The CDR3 consists of 14 residues. For the CDR3, the DNA is TGTGCCACCAGCGGGGGACAGGGCTCTTCACCCCTCCACTTT. The encoded protein is CATSGGQGSSPLHF. Full variable domain (rest looked up from reference TRBV15 and TRBJ1-6): DAMVIQNPRYQVTQFGKPVTLSCSQTLNHNVMYWYQQKSSQAPKLLFHYYDKDFNNEADTPDNFQSRRPNTSFCFLDIRSPGLGDTAMYLCATSGGQGSSPLHFGNGTRLTVT.

V is TRBV27 and J is TRBJ1-2; D is undetermined. Between the trimmed V and J ends, which lost 5 bases and 4 bases, there was a span of 11 bases. The CDR3 contains 13 residues. From germline, CDR1 is MNHEY and CDR2 SMNVEV (reference sequence). This chain's CDR3 is CASSQDGPYGYTF. Written as DNA, the CDR3 is TGTGCCAGCAGTCAAGACGGCCCCTATGGCTACACCTTC.

The gene calls are TRBV4-1 and TRBJ2-5, with 7 bases fitting TRBD2. V was clipped by 0 bases and J by 5 bases; unmatched bases: 12. CDR1 MGHRA and CDR2 YSYEKL come from the germline V gene. The length of the CDR3 is 17 residues. The CDR3 DNA reads as TGCGCCAGCAGCCAAGACGCCCCTGGCGGGGAGGGTGAGACCCAGTACTTC. This gives the protein CASSQDAPGGEGETQYF.

V gene TRBV5-6 combines with J gene TRBJ2-2; no clear D. CDR1 and CDR2 from the germline V gene are SGHDT and YYEEEE. This CDR3 contains 16 residues. V dropped 0 bases and J dropped 6 bases, with 15 bases sitting between them. The CDR3 DNA reads as TGTGCCAGCAGCTTGGAGTTTGACATGTACGCCGGGGAGCTGTTTTTT. It codes for CASSLEFDMYAGELFF.

This chain connects TRBV5-4 to TRBJ2-4; the D gene is possibly TRBD2 (7 bases). The germline gives CDR1 SGHNT, CDR2 YYREEE (reference sequence). The germline V and J ends were trimmed by 4 bases and 1 base, with 12 bases remaining between them. There are 15 residues in the CDR3. The CDR3 region has the DNA TGTGCCAGCAGCGAGGGGGGGGAGGCCAAAAACATTCAGTACTTC. It is translated as CASSEGGEAKNIQYF.

The gene calls are TRBV1 and TRBJ1-4; the table names TRBD1, a call not compared with the DNA. TRBV1 is classified as a pseudogene. The CDR3 loop spans 17 amino acids. The CDR3 loop is CTSSRDSPRGTNEKLFF. The CDR3 DNA sequence: TGCACCAGCAGCCGGGACAGTCCACGCGGGACTAATGAAAAACTGTTTTTT.

This clone has only a few counts. The gene calls are TRBV30 and TRBJ2-1; TRBD2 aligns across 8 bases. The CDR3 is 15 residues long. Germline CDR1 GTSNPN, CDR2 SVGIG (reference sequence). The V and J ends lost 0 bases and 5 bases, in that order; junction bases with no gene match: 6. The CDR3 bases are TGTGCCTGGAGTGTGGCTAGCGGGTGGAACAATGAGCAGTTCTTC. Protein product: CAWSVASGWNNEQFF.

The gene calls are TRBV15 and TRBJ2-4, with 8 bases aligning to TRBD2. The trim removed 0 bases at V and 8 bases at J, leaving 18 bases unmatched. From germline, CDR1 is LNHNV and CDR2 YYDKDF (reference sequence). The CDR3 is made up of 19 amino acids. CDR3 residues: CATSRDMVLAGGPGDIQYF. CDR3 DNA: TGTGCCACCAGCAGAGATATGGTCCTAGCGGGCGGACCGGGGGACATTCAGTACTTC.

Turning to this clone: Other DNA sequences in the sample encode the same CDR3. The CDR3: CASSRVEVQETQYF. In nucleotides, the CDR3 is TGCGCCAGCAGCCGAGTTGAGGTCCAAGAGACCCAGTACTTC. V and J are TRBV5-1 and TRBJ2-5; no clear D. The CDR3 runs to 14 residues. Trimming took off 4 bases at V and 1 base at J, with 11 bases between the two ends. CDR1 and CDR2 (germline): SGHRS, YFSETQ.

The chain joins TRBV2 to TRBJ2-5, with D perhaps matching TRBD1 (6 bases). The germline V gene encodes CDR1 SNHLY and CDR2 FYNNEI. V lost 6 bases and J 3 bases, leaving 8 bases between the germline ends. The CDR3 totals 12 residues. The CDR3 sequence: CASSSGEETQYF. In DNA form, the CDR3 reads TGTGCCAGCAGCTCAGGGGAAGAGACCCAGTACTTC.

The chain carries TRBV29-1 and TRBJ2-2, with unresolved D. The germline V and J ends were trimmed by 6 bases and 0 bases, with 8 bases remaining between them. This CDR3 has 13 residues. Germline lookup yields CDR1 SQVTM and CDR2 ANQGSEA. Here the CDR3 reads CSVSDTNTGELFF. The CDR3 DNA follows: TGCAGCGTAAGCGACACGAACACCGGGGAGCTGTTTTTT.

The chain employs TRBV2 and TRBJ2-7; 8 bases are shared with TRBD1. Germline assignment: CDR1 SNHLY and CDR2 FYNNEI. J was trimmed by 4 bases and V by 8 bases; bases with no gene match: 10. The CDR3 contains 14 residues. The CDR3 loop is CASLTDRGGYEQYF. The CDR3 DNA is TGTGCCAGCCTGACCGACAGGGGAGGTTACGAGCAGTACTTC.

V usage is TRBV18 and J usage is TRBJ2-7; D ambiguous. Looked up from germline, CDR1 is KGHSH and CDR2 is LQKENI. Trimming took off 6 bases at V and 0 bases at J, with 12 bases between the two ends. CDR3 length: 14 residues. The CDR3: CASSPQAGSYEQYF. Here the CDR3 DNA reads TGTGCCAGCTCTCCGCAGGCCGGCTCCTACGAGCAGTACTTC.

This clone was seen more than once but under ten times. V and J are TRBV23-1 and TRBJ1-6, with 8 nucleotides matching TRBD1. TRBV23-1 carries the ORF label, with uncertain function. The length of the CDR3 is 17 residues. The V segment lost 2 bases and the J segment 6 bases; nucleotides outside the gene matches: 9. DNA of the CDR3: TGCGCCAGCAGTCAAAAGCCGGGACAGGAGATTAATTCACCCCTCCACTTT. This translates into CASSQKPGQEINSPLHF.

The genes are TRBV11-2 and TRBJ2-3; no firm D call. Between the trimmed V and J ends, which lost 5 bases and 3 bases, there was a span of 3 bases. Looked up from germline, CDR1 is SGHAT and CDR2 is FQNNGV. The CDR3 is 11 residues long. CDR3 nucleotides: TGTGCCAGCAGCCCTACAGATACGCAGTATTTT. Protein: CASSPTDTQYF. Full variable domain (missing parts from reference TRBV11-2 and TRBJ2-3): EAGVAQSPRYKIIEKRQSVAFWCNPISGHATLYWYQQILGQGPKLLIQFQNNGVVDDSQLPKDRFSAERLKGVDSTLKIQPAKLEDSAVYLCASSPTDTQYFGPGTRLTVL.

V and J are TRBV29-1 and TRBJ2-3; TRBD1 agrees at 10 bases. With V trimmed by 3 bases and J by 1 base, 4 bases remained unmatched. In germline, CDR1 is SQVTM, CDR2 ANQGSEA. This CDR3 is built from 15 residues. The CDR3 spells CSVDRQGAGTDTQYF. The CDR3 region has the DNA TGCAGCGTTGACAGACAGGGGGCCGGCACAGATACGCAGTATTTT.

The chain recombines TRBV15 with TRBJ1-2, with TRBD1 as a possible D gene (5 bases). Germline-derived CDR1 and CDR2 are LNHNV and YYDKDF (reference sequence). CDR3 length: 13 amino acids. V lost 5 bases, J lost 8 bases, and 15 bases lay in between. The CDR3 here is CATSRGEWAGYTF. The DNA of the CDR3 is TGTGCCACCAGCCGAGGGGAGTGGGCCGGCTACACCTTC.

This clone was counted a few times. CDR3 nucleotide sequence: TGTGCCAGCAGCGACCGGGACTCTTCCTACGAGCAGTACTTC. Amino acid sequence: CASSDRDSSYEQYF. The rearrangement links TRBV11-1 to TRBJ2-7, with D perhaps matching TRBD2 (6 bases). CDR3 length: 14 residues. Trimming shortened V by 5 bases and J by 1 base, and 12 bases separated the two germline ends. Per germline, CDR1 SGHAT and CDR2 FQDESV (reference sequence).

Of note for this clone: This sequence may be a read error, since a much larger clone differs from it by one base. Different DNA sequences within this sample yield the same CDR3. The chain joins TRBV13 to TRBJ2-1; D is unclear. The ends were cut back, 3 bases at V and 7 bases at J, with 4 bases in the middle. Germline V gives CDR1 PRHDT, CDR2 FYEKMQ (reference sequence). The CDR3 sequence is 11 residues long. CDR3 sequence: CASSLGNEQFF. CDR3 nucleotide sequence: TGTGCCAGCAGCTTGGGGAATGAGCAGTTCTTC.

There are a few counts of this clone. The J gene is TRBJ2-1, the V gene TRBV7-3, with a weak D call TRBD1 (6 bases). This CDR3 comprises 16 residues. V lost 5 bases, J lost 3 bases, and 17 bases lay in between. The germline V gene has CDR1 SGHTA and CDR2 FQGTGA. The CDR3, as DNA: TGTGCCAGCAGCCCCATCCAGGGGAACCTCTACAATGAGCAGTTCTTC. Protein sequence: CASSPIQGNLYNEQFF.